This T cell receptor beta chain originates from a study of blood T cell repertoires in COVID-19. The CDR3 sequence is 15 residues long. V lost 6 bases to trimming and J lost 4 bases, with 17 bases between them. Germline V lookup: CDR1 KGHSH, CDR2 LQKENI. Some clones are missing from TCRdb's copy, which holds only in-frame ones; the method was immunoSEQ multiplex PCR. The data contain almost 50,000 clones, 84% of them singletons. This clonotype was sampled from a man in his forties or fifties with acute or convalescent COVID-19. The V gene is TRBV18, the J gene TRBJ2-3; TRBD2 is a possible D gene (6 bases). Sequencing input: peripheral blood. Here the CDR3 DNA reads TGTGCCAGCTCCCCTACTAGCCCTCCTGCAGATACGCAGTATTTT. Translating gives CASSPTSPPADTQYF.